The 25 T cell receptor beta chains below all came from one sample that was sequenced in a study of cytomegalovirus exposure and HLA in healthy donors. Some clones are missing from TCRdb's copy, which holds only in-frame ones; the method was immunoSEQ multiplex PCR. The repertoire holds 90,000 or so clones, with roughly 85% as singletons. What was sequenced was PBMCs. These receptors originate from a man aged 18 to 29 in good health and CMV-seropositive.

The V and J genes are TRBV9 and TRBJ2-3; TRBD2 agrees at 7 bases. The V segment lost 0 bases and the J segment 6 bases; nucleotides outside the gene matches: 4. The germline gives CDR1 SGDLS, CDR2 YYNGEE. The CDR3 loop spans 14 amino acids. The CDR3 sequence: CASSVAGGRDTQYF. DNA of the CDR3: TGTGCCAGCAGCGTAGCGGGAGGTAGGGATACGCAGTATTTT.

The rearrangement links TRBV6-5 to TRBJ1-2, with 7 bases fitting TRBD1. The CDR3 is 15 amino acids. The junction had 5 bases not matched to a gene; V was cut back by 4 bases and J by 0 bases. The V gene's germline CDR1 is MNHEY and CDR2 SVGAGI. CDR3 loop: CASSSRGPSNYGYTF. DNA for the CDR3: TGTGCCAGCAGTTCTAGGGGGCCCTCTAACTATGGCTACACCTTC.

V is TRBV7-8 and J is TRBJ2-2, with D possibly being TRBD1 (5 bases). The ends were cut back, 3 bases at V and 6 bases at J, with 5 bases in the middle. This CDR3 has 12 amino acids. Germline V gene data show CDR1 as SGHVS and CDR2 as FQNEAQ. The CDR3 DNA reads TGTGCCAGCAGCTTCAGGGCCGGGGAGCTGTTTTTT. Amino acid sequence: CASSFRAGELFF. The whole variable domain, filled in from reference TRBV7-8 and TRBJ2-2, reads GAGVSQSPRYKVAKRGQDVALRCDPISGHVSLFWYQQALGQGPEFLTYFQNEAQLDKSGLPSDRFFAERPEGSVSTLKIQRTQQEDSAVYLCASSFRAGELFFGEGSRLTVL.

As DNA, the CDR3 is TGTGCCTGGAGTCAAGGACAGCCCCTTCTCTCTGGAAACACCATATATTTT. Translation: CAWSQGQPLLSGNTIYF. The rearrangement joins TRBV30 to TRBJ1-3; perhaps TRBD1 as D (6 bases). V gave up 2 bases and J gave up 0 bases, with 17 bases separating them. CDR1 GTSNPN and CDR2 SVGIG come from the germline V gene (reference sequence). This CDR3 has 17 residues.

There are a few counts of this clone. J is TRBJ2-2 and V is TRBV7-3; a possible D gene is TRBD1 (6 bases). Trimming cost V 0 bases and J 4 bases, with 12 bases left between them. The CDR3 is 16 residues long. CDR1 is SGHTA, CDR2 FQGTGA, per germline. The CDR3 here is CASSLTGGQTTGELFF. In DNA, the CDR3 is TGTGCCAGCAGCTTAACGGGCGGACAGACCACCGGGGAGCTGTTTTTT. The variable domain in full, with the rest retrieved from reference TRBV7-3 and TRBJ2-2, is GAGVSQTPSNKVTEKGKYVELRCDPISGHTALYWYRQSLGQGPEFLIYFQGTGAADDSGLPNDRFFAVRPEGSVSTLKIQRTERGDSAVYLCASSLTGGQTTGELFFGEGSRLTVL.

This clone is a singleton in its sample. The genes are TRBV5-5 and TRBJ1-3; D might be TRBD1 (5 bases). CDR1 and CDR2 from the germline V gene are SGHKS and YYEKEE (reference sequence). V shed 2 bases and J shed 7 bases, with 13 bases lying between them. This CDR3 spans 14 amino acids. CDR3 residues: CASSFAAGRNTIYF. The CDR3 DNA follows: TGTGCCAGCAGCTTTGCTGCAGGGAGGAACACCATATATTTT.

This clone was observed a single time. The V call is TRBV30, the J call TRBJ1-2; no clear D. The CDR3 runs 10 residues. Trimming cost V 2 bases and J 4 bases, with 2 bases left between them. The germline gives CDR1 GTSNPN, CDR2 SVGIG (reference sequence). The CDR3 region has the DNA TGTGCCTGGAGTCGCTATGGCTACACCTTC. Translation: CAWSRYGYTF.

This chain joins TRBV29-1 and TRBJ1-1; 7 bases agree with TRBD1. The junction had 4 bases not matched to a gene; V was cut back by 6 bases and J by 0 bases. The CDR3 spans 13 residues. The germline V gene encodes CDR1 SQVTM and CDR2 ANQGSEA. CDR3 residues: CSVDRLMNTEAFF. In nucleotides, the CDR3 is TGCAGCGTGGACAGGCTTATGAACACTGAAGCTTTCTTT.

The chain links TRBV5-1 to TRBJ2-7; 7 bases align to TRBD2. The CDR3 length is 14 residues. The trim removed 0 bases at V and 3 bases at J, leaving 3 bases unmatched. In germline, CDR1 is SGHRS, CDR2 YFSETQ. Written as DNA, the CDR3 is TGCGCCAGCAGCTTGGCTAGCGGCCTCTACGAGCAGTACTTC. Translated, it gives CASSLASGLYEQYF.

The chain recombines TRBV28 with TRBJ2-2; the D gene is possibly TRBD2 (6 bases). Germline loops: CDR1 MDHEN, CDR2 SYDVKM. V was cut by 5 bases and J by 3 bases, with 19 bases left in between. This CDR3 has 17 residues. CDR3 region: CASSLLGRREYTGELFF. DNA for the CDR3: TGTGCCAGCAGTCTGTTAGGTCGGCGGGAATACACCGGGGAGCTGTTTTTT.

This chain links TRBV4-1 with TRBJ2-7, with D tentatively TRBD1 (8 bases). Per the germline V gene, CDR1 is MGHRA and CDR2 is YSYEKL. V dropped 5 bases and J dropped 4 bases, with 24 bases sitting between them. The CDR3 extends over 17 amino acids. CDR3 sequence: CASSALIGQGGVYEQYF. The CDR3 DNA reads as TGCGCCAGCAGCGCACTCATAGGACAGGGAGGGGTATACGAGCAGTACTTC.

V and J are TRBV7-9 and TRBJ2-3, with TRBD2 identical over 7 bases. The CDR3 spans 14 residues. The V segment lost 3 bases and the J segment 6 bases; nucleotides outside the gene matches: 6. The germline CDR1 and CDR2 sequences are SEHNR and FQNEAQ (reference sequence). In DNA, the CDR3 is TGTGCCAGCAGCTTGATTGTTAGCGGGGATACGCAGTATTTT. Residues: CASSLIVSGDTQYF.

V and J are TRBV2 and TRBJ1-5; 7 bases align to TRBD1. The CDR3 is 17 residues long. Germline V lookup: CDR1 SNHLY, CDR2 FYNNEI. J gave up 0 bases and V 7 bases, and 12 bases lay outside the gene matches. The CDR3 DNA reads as TGTGCCAGCACTTATTCCCGGGACAGCTATAGCAATCAGCCCCAGCATTTT. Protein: CASTYSRDSYSNQPQHF.

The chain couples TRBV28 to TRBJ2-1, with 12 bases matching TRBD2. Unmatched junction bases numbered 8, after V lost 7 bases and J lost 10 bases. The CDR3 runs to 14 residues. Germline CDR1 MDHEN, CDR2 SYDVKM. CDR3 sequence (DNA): TGTGCCAGCACTGGACTAGCGGGATCGAGGGAGCAGTTCTTC. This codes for CASTGLAGSREQFF.

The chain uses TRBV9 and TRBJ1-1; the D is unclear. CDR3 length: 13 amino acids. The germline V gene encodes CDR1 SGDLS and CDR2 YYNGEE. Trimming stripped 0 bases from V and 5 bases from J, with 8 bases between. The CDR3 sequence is CASSVDGSTEAFF. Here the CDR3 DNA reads TGTGCCAGCAGCGTAGATGGGAGTACTGAAGCTTTCTTT. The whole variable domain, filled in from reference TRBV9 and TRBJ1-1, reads DSGVTQTPKHLITATGQRVTLRCSPRSGDLSVYWYQQSLDQGLQFLIQYYNGEERAKGNILERFSAQQFPDLHSELNLSSLELGDSALYFCASSVDGSTEAFFGQGTRLTVV.

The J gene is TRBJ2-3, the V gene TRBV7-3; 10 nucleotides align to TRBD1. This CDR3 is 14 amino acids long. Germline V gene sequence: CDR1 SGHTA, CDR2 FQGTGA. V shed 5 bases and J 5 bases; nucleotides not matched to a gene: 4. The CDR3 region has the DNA TGTGCCAGCAGCCCGACAGGGGGCAGAGATACGCAGTATTTT. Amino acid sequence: CASSPTGGRDTQYF.

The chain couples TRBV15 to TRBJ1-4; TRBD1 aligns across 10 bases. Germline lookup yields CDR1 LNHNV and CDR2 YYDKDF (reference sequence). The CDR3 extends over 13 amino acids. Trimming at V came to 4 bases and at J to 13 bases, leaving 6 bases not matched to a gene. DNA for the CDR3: TGTGCCACCAGCACCGGACAGGGGGTGGTACTGTTTTTT. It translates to CATSTGQGVVLFF.

CDR3 in amino acids: CASSEAPREQYF. The CDR3 nucleotides are TGTGCCAGCAGTGAGGCACCGAGGGAGCAGTACTTC. The chain carries TRBV6-1 and TRBJ2-7, with D uncertain. V lost 3 bases and J 7 bases, leaving 10 bases between the germline ends. The CDR3 spans 12 residues. Germline CDR1 reads MNHNS; CDR2 reads SASEGT.

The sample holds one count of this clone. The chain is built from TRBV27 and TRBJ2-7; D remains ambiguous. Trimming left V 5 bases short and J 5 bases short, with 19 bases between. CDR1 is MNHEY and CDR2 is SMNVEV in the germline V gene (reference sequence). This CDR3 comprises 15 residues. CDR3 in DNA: TGTGCCAGCAGTCCGCGGTCGTGGCCCTTCAACGAGCAGTACTTC. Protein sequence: CASSPRSWPFNEQYF.

DNA for the CDR3: TGTGCCAGCAGTTCGGGACTAGCGGGAGTAGAGACCCAGTACTTC. Translation: CASSSGLAGVETQYF. This chain connects TRBV6-5 to TRBJ2-5; 14 bases match TRBD2. V shed 4 bases, J shed 4 bases, and the junction held 2 bases outside the gene matches. The CDR3 has 15 residues. Per the germline V gene, CDR1 is MNHEY and CDR2 is SVGAGI.

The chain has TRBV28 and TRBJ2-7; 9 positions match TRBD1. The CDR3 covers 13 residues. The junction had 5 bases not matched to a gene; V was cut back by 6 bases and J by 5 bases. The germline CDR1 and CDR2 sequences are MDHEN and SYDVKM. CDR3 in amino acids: CASSWDRVNEQYF. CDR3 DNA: TGTGCCAGCAGCTGGGACAGGGTCAACGAGCAGTACTTC.

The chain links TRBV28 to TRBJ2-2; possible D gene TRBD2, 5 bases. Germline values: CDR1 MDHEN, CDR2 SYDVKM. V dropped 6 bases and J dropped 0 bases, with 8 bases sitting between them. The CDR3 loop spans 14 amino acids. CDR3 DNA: TGTGCCAGCAGCCCCGGGACGAACACCGGGGAGCTGTTTTTT. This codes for CASSPGTNTGELFF.

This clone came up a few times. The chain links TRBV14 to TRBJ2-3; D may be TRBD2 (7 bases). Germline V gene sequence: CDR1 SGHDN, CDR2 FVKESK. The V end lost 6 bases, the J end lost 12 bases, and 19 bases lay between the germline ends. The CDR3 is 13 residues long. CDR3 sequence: CASRGGRGCTQYF. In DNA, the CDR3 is TGTGCCAGCAGAGGGGGGAGGGGGTGCACCCAGTATTTT.

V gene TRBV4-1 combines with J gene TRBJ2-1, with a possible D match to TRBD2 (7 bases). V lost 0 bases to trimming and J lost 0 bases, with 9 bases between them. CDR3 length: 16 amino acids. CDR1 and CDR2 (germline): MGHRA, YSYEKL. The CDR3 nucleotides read TGCGCCAGCAGCCAAGATAGGGGGGGCTCCTACAATGAGCAGTTCTTC. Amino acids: CASSQDRGGSYNEQFF.

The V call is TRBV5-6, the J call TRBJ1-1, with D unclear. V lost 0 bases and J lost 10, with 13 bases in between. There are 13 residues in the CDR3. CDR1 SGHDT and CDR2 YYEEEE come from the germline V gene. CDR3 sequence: CASSLVGLATAFF. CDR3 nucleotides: TGTGCCAGCAGCTTGGTAGGACTCGCCACAGCTTTCTTT.